This is a list of T cell receptor beta chains from one sample in a study of blood T cells in healthy people across ages. TCRdb ran MiXCR on the 5' RACE reads and lists one entry per CDR3 protein. The table includes about 1.5 million distinct CDR3 sequences, around 40% detected once. Sequenced sample: blood. The receptors were gathered from a woman between 18 and 29 years old in good health. The conserved cysteine and the conserved F or W are not part of the CDR3 here. Fields, in order: J gene, V gene, CDR3 protein.

j_gene: TRBJ2-1; v_gene: TRBV6-5; CDR3aa: ASSYTTGVAYNEQF
j_gene: TRBJ1-1; v_gene: TRBV10-3; CDR3aa: AISEEDRGVNTEAF
j_gene: TRBJ2-2; v_gene: TRBV5-6; CDR3aa: ASRPLGWGLNTGELF
j_gene: -; v_gene: TRBV4-3; CDR3aa: ASSQDRGLAGSSYNEQY
j_gene: TRBJ1-5; v_gene: TRBV20-1; CDR3aa: SARDRGGQGALQPQH
j_gene: TRBJ2-1; v_gene: TRBV20-1; CDR3aa: SADRRTDYNEQF
j_gene: TRBJ1-4; v_gene: TRBV5-1; CDR3aa: ASSAQGAEEKLF
j_gene: TRBJ2-1; v_gene: TRBV4-1; CDR3aa: ASSQVKGLF
j_gene: TRBJ1-2; v_gene: TRBV29-1; CDR3aa: SVDQGHYGYT
j_gene: TRBJ2-5; v_gene: TRBV5-6; CDR3aa: ASSWGRAALGETQY
j_gene: TRBJ2-5; v_gene: TRBV4-3; CDR3aa: ASSQDFQLGQTQY